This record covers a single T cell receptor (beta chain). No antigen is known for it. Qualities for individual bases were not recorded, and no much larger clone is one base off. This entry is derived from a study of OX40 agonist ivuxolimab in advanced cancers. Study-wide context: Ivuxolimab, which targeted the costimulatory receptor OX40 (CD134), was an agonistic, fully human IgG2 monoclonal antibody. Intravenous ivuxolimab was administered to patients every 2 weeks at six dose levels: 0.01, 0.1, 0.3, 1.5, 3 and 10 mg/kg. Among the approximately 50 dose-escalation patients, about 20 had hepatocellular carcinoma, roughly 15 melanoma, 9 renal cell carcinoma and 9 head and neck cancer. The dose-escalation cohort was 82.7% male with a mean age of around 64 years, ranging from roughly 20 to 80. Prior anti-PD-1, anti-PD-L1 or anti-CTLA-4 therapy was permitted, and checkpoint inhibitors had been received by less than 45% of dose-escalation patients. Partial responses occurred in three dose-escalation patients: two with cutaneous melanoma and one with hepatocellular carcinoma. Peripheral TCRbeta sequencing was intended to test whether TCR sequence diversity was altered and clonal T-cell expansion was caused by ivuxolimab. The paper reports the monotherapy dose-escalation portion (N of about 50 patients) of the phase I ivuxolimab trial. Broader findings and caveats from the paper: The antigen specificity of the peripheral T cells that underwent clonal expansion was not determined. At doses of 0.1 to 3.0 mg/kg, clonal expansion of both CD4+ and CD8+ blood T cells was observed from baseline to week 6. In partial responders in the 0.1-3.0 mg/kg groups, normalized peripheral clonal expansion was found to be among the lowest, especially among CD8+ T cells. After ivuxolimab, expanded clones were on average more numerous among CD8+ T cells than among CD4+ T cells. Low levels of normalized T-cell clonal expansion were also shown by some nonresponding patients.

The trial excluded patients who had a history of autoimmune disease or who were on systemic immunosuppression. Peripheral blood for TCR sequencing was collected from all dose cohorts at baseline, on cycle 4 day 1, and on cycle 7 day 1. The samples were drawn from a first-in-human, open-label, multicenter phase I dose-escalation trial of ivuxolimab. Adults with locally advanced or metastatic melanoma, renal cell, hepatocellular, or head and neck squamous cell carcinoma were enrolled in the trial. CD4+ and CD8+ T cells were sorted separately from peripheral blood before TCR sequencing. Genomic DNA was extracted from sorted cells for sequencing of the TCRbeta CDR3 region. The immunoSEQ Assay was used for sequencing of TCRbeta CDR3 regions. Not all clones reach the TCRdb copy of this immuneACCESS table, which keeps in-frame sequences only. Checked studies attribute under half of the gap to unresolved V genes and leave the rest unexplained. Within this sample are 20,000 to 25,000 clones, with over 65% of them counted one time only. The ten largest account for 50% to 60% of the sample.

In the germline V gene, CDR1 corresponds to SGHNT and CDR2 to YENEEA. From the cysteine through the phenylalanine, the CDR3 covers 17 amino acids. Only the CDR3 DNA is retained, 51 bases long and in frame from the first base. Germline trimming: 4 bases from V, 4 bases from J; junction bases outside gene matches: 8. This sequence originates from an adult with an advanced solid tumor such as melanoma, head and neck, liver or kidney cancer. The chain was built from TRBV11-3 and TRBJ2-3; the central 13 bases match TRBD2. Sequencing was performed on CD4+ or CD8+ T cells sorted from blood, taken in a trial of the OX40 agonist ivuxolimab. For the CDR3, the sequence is CASSSDGLAGVADTQYF. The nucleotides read TGTGCCAGCAGCTCCGACGGACTAGCGGGAGTAGCAGATACGCAGTATTTT. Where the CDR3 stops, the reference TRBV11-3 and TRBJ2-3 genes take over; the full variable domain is EAGVVQSPRYKIIEKKQPVAFWCNPISGHNTLYWYLQNLGQGPELLIRYENEEAVDDSQLPKDRFSAERLKGVDSTLKIQPAELGDSAVYLCASSSDGLAGVADTQYFGPGTRLTVL.